The rows below give T cell receptor beta chains drawn from one sample of a study of blood T cell repertoires in COVID-19. Sequenced by immunoSEQ multiplex PCR; TCRdb stores in-frame clones only, minus some. The sample yields some 330,000 clones, under 90% seen once. Sequenced input: PBMCs or T cells enriched from blood (not recorded which). These receptors all come from a young man who had recovered from COVID-19. Both conserved end residues are part of each CDR3. Each record gives: V gene, D gene, J gene, clone size, CDR3 protein, CDR3 DNA. A D gene is named only where the DNA matches it firmly. Only some rows state a clone size, as once, few, many or a class for expanded clones.

>TRBV5-1|NA|TRBJ1-1|NA
CASSPAGGMNTEAFF
TGCGCCAGCAGCCCGGCGGGGGGGATGAACACTGAAGCTTTCTTT
>TRBV19|TRBD2|TRBJ2-5|NA
CASSIAGGPGETQYF
TGTGCCAGTAGTATAGCGGGAGGGCCCGGGGAGACCCAGTACTTC
>TRBV11-2|NA|TRBJ2-6|NA
CASSLTRPGDGANVLTF
TGTGCCAGCAGCCTCACCCGACCGGGGGATGGGGCCAACGTCCTGACTTTC
>TRBV27|TRBD1|TRBJ1-2|few
CASSRQGTYGYTF
TGTGCCAGCAGCCGACAGGGGACTTATGGCTACACCTTC
>TRBV4-1|NA|TRBJ1-1|NA
CASSQTWREGTEAFF
TGCGCCAGCAGCCAAACATGGAGGGAAGGCACTGAAGCTTTCTTT
>TRBV29-1|TRBD1|TRBJ1-1|NA
CSAGTGGGITEAFF
TGCAGCGCCGGGACAGGGGGCGGAATCACTGAAGCTTTCTTT
>TRBV14|NA|TRBJ2-7|once
CASSYLSYEQYF
TGTGCCAGCAGCTATCTCAGCTACGAGCAGTACTTC
>TRBV6-1|TRBD2|TRBJ2-1|once
CASSDAGGPLNEQFF
TGTGCCAGCAGTGATGCGGGAGGGCCGTTAAATGAGCAGTTCTTC
>TRBV4-1|TRBD2|TRBJ2-1|NA
CASSLVAGGTNNEQFF
TGCGCCAGCAGCCTAGTAGCGGGGGGAACAAACAATGAGCAGTTCTTC
>TRBV10-1|NA|TRBJ1-2|NA
CASSAGREKSGRGYTF
TGCGCCAGCAGTGCTGGCAGGGAGAAGTCCGGGAGGGGCTACACCTTC
>TRBV5-1|NA|TRBJ2-6|NA
CASSLANTVAGANVLTF
TGCGCCAGCAGCTTGGCCAATACAGTAGCTGGGGCCAACGTCCTGACTTTC
>TRBV19|NA|TRBJ1-2|once
CASSIALWGQGKGYTF
TGTGCCAGTAGTATCGCCCTTTGGGGGCAGGGTAAAGGCTACACCTTC
>TRBV28|TRBD1|TRBJ2-2|many
CASRLQGASGELFF
TGTGCCAGCAGACTCCAGGGGGCTAGCGGGGAGCTGTTTTTT
>TRBV2|NA|TRBJ1-1|NA
CANSREGSTEAFF
TGTGCCAATAGTCGTGAGGGTTCGACTGAAGCTTTCTTT
>TRBV7-8|TRBD2|TRBJ2-7|NA
CASSLLTGTSGRGIEQYF
TGTGCCAGCAGCCTCCTAACCGGGACTAGCGGGAGGGGAATCGAGCAGTACTTC
>TRBV5-1|TRBD1|TRBJ1-1|NA
CASSPGTGNTEAFF
TGCGCCAGCAGTCCCGGGACAGGGAACACTGAAGCTTTCTTT
>TRBV5-1|NA|TRBJ1-5|few
CASSLGGADQPQHF
TGCGCCAGCAGCTTGGGAGGAGCGGATCAGCCCCAGCATTTT
>TRBV2|TRBD2|TRBJ2-3|NA
CASSEGQSSGDTQYF
TGTGCCAGCAGTGAAGGCCAATCTAGCGGAGATACGCAGTATTTT
>TRBV28|NA|TRBJ1-5|NA
CASSSLLTDTYSNQPQHF
TGTGCCAGCAGTTCCCTCCTGACAGACACCTATAGCAATCAGCCCCAGCATTTT
>TRBV29-1|NA|TRBJ1-1|few
CSVGLRNTEAFF
TGCAGCGTAGGACTGAGGAACACTGAAGCTTTCTTT
>TRBV20-1|TRBD2|TRBJ2-7|few
CSASTSGSWGGEQYF
TGCAGTGCTAGTACTAGCGGGAGTTGGGGCGGCGAGCAGTACTTC
>TRBV27|TRBD1|TRBJ2-3|NA
CASSFLPRDSGTDTQYF
TGTGCCAGCAGTTTCCTACCCCGGGACAGCGGCACAGATACGCAGTATTTT
>TRBV18|NA|TRBJ2-5|NA
CASSPPSRGTQETQYF
TGTGCCAGCTCACCACCGTCGCGGGGAACCCAAGAGACCCAGTACTTC
>TRBV28|TRBD2|TRBJ2-1|NA
CASSLAGVENEQFF
TGTGCCAGCAGTCTAGCGGGAGTAGAGAATGAGCAGTTCTTC
>TRBV5-1|TRBD1|TRBJ1-1|NA
CASSPRTTGDTEAFF
TGCGCCAGCAGCCCCCGAACGACAGGGGACACTGAAGCTTTCTTT
>TRBV30|NA|TRBJ2-7|NA
CAWIQENLHEQYF
TGTGCCTGGATACAGGAAAATCTCCACGAGCAGTACTTC
>TRBV5-6|TRBD2|TRBJ2-5|NA
CASSLGLWEGRETQYF
TGTGCCAGCAGCTTGGGGTTGTGGGAGGGCCGGGAGACCCAGTACTTC
>TRBV24-1|TRBD2|TRBJ2-3|NA
CATSDPPGTSGDTDTQYF
TGTGCCACCAGTGACCCACCCGGGACTAGCGGAGACACAGATACGCAGTATTTT
>TRBV30|NA|TRBJ1-2|NA
CAWSLDRRANYGYTF
TGTGCCTGGAGCCTCGACAGGCGAGCTAACTATGGCTACACCTTC
>TRBV7-2|NA|TRBJ1-2|few
CASSLALGTNYGYTF
TGTGCCAGCAGCTTAGCTTTGGGCACGAACTATGGCTACACCTTC
>TRBV11-3|TRBD2|TRBJ2-7|NA
CASSDRTSGSEQYF
TGTGCCAGCAGCGACAGGACTAGCGGGAGCGAGCAGTACTTC
>TRBV12-3/TRBV12-4|NA|TRBJ2-7|NA
CASRETGVGEQYF
TGTGCCAGCAGGGAGACGGGAGTAGGCGAGCAGTACTTC
>TRBV5-1|TRBD1|TRBJ1-4|NA
CASRREGQANEKLFF
TGCGCCTCCCGGCGGGAGGGACAGGCAAATGAAAAACTGTTTTTT
>TRBV6-1|TRBD1|TRBJ1-4|NA
CASSEWTGSTNEKLFF
TGTGCCAGCAGTGAGTGGACAGGTTCAACTAATGAAAAACTGTTTTTT
>TRBV6-1|TRBD1|TRBJ1-1|NA
CASSVLRGQGTGKTEAFF
TGTGCCAGCAGTGTGCTCCGAGGACAGGGGACGGGTAAGACTGAAGCTTTCTTT
>TRBV10-3|TRBD2|TRBJ2-3|NA
CAIRSTFSGGADTQYF
TGTGCCATCCGATCCACCTTTAGCGGGGGGGCTGATACGCAGTATTTT